Listed here are 24 T cell receptor beta chains from one sample, sequenced in a study of blood T cell repertoires in COVID-19. Method: immunoSEQ multiplex PCR; TCRdb's copy keeps in-frame clones and lacks some. The table records around 150,000 clones, about 80% of them present only once. What was sequenced was peripheral blood. The receptors stem from a middle-aged woman with COVID-19, enrolled during active disease.

The chain couples TRBV7-2 to TRBJ2-7, with D possibly matching TRBD2 (6 bases). This CDR3 is built from 15 residues. Germline V gene data show CDR1 as SGHTA and CDR2 as FQGNSA. V was cut by 3 bases and J by 7 bases, with 19 bases left in between. CDR3 in amino acids: CASSFFGSGSSEQYF. The CDR3 DNA reads as TGTGCCAGCAGCTTTTTCGGGAGTGGGAGTTCGGAGCAGTACTTC.

The V call is TRBV28, the J call TRBJ2-1; 8 positions agree with TRBD1. Germline loops: CDR1 MDHEN, CDR2 SYDVKM. The J segment lost 2 bases and the V segment lost 6 bases, leaving 3 bases of the junction unmatched. The CDR3 contains 14 residues. The CDR3 loop is CASRGTGPYNEQFF. Here the CDR3 DNA reads TGTGCCAGCAGGGGGACAGGCCCCTACAATGAGCAGTTCTTC. Complete variable domain (other parts from reference TRBV28 and TRBJ2-1): DVKVTQSSRYLVKRTGEKVFLECVQDMDHENMFWYRQDPGLGLRLIYFSYDVKMKEKGDIPEGYSVSREKKERFSLILESASTNQTSMYLCASRGTGPYNEQFFGPGTRLTVL.

The gene calls are TRBV7-2 and TRBJ1-4; weak D call: TRBD1 (6 bases). The CDR3 runs to 15 residues. Trimming stripped 5 bases from V and 5 bases from J, with 15 bases between. Germline values: CDR1 SGHTA, CDR2 FQGNSA. The CDR3 nucleotides are TGTGCCAGCAGCGGACAAGGGGGTCCAAATGAAAAACTGTTTTTT. Translating it yields CASSGQGGPNEKLFF.

V gene TRBV5-4 combines with J gene TRBJ2-1; maybe TRBD1 (5 bases). CDR3 length: 14 amino acids. Germline lookup yields CDR1 SGHNT and CDR2 YYREEE (reference sequence). Trimming left V 1 base short and J 5 bases short, with 10 bases between. The CDR3 spells CASSLQGRDNEQFF. CDR3 nucleotides: TGTGCCAGCAGCTTGCAGGGCCGGGACAATGAGCAGTTCTTC. Combining the CDR3 with reference TRBV5-4 and TRBJ2-1 gives the whole variable domain ETGVTQSPTHLIKTRGQQVTLRCSSQSGHNTVSWYQQALGQGPQFIFQYYREEENGRGNFPPRFSGLQFPNYSSELNVNALELDDSALYLCASSLQGRDNEQFFGPGTRLTVL.

The table lists this clone with a few counts. V and J are TRBV11-2 and TRBJ1-5; 7 bases map to TRBD1. Germline-derived CDR1 and CDR2 are SGHAT and FQNNGV. The junction had 9 bases not matched to a gene; V was cut back by 5 bases and J by 5 bases. CDR3 length equals 15 residues. The CDR3 DNA reads TGTGCCAGCAGCCAAACGGGACAGACAGATCAGCCCCAGCATTTT. It yields the protein CASSQTGQTDQPQHF.

The chain couples TRBV27 to TRBJ2-5; 10 bases are a match to TRBD1. The CDR3 runs to 17 residues. CDR1 is MNHEY, CDR2 SMNVEV, per germline (reference sequence). The ends lost 0 bases at V and 4 bases at J; junction bases unmatched: 8. CDR3 in DNA: TGTGCCAGCAGTTTATCCGGGACAGGGGTTGTGGGAGAGACCCAGTACTTC. Its translation: CASSLSGTGVVGETQYF.

The J gene is TRBJ1-5, the V gene TRBV19; 8 bases fit TRBD1. V trimming: 8 bases; J trimming: 6 bases; junction bases outside the gene matches: 9. The germline V gene encodes CDR1 LNHDA and CDR2 SQIVND (reference sequence). This CDR3 comprises 14 residues. CDR3 loop: CASRQAGGGQPQHF. Written as DNA, the CDR3 is TGTGCCAGTCGCCAAGCAGGGGGCGGTCAGCCCCAGCATTTT.

There are a few counts of this clone. V and J are TRBV14 and TRBJ1-2; maybe TRBD1 (6 bases). With 3 bases removed from V and 8 bases from J, the gap between germline ends came to 19 bases. Per the germline V gene, CDR1 is SGHDN and CDR2 is FVKESK. The CDR3 is made up of 15 amino acids. Here the CDR3 reads CASSQRSTGSGGYTF. The CDR3 nucleotides are TGTGCCAGCAGCCAGAGAAGCACAGGGAGCGGCGGCTACACCTTC.

The chain uses TRBV3-1 (or the pseudogene TRBV3-2) and TRBJ2-5; perhaps TRBD1 as D (6 bases). Trimming stripped 2 bases from V and 2 bases from J, with 12 bases between. The germline gives CDR1 LGHDT, CDR2 YNNKEL (reference sequence). The CDR3 is 15 amino acids. CDR3 amino acids: CASSQNHRVQETQYF. The CDR3 DNA is TGTGCCAGCAGCCAAAACCACAGGGTACAAGAGACCCAGTACTTC.

The DNA for the CDR3 is TGTGCCAGCAGCAAGGGACTAGCGGGAATCTCTGGGGCCAACGTCCTGACTTTC. As protein: CASSKGLAGISGANVLTF. The V gene is TRBV9, the J gene TRBJ2-6; 13 nucleotides line up with TRBD2. Germline V gene data show CDR1 as SGDLS and CDR2 as YYNGEE. The ends lost 4 bases at V and 0 bases at J; junction bases unmatched: 4. The CDR3 has 18 residues.

This chain uses TRBV16 with TRBJ2-7, with 7 bases matching TRBD1. This CDR3 contains 18 residues. With V trimmed by 2 bases and J by 0 bases, 13 bases remained unmatched. Per the germline V gene, CDR1 is KGHSY and CDR2 is FQNENV. CDR3 protein: CASSQAPNRGLSSYEQYF. CDR3 coding DNA: TGTGCCAGCAGCCAAGCCCCCAACAGGGGCCTAAGCTCCTACGAGCAGTACTTC. The variable domain in full, completed from reference TRBV16 and TRBJ2-7, reads GEEVAQTPKHLVRGEGQKAKLYCAPIKGHSYVFWYQQVLKNEFKFLISFQNENVFDETGMPKERFSAKCLPNSPCSLEIQATKLEDSAVYFCASSQAPNRGLSSYEQYFGPGTRLTVT.

V gene TRBV29-1 combines with J gene TRBJ2-1; TRBD2 matches 10 bases. V lost 5 bases to trimming and J lost 1 base; unmatched junction nucleotides: 2. The CDR3 sequence is 14 residues long. Germline-derived CDR1 and CDR2 are SQVTM and ANQGSEA. The CDR3 here is CSVLAGVSYNEQFF. The CDR3 nucleotides are TGCAGCGTTCTAGCGGGAGTATCCTACAATGAGCAGTTCTTC.

Turning to this clone: Additional DNA sequences in this sample encode the identical CDR3. The DNA for the CDR3 is TGTGCCAGCAGCGTAGCGGACAGCTACGAGCAGTACTTC. Residues: CASSVADSYEQYF. The gene calls are TRBV9 and TRBJ2-7, with D perhaps TRBD1 (6 bases). CDR3 length: 13 amino acids. Trimming removed 0 bases at V and 3 bases at J, with 7 bases between. Germline V gene lookup returns CDR1 SGDLS and CDR2 YYNGEE.

The genes are TRBV19 and TRBJ2-1; tentative D call: TRBD2 (5 bases). Germline values: CDR1 LNHDA, CDR2 SQIVND (reference sequence). V shed 1 base and J shed 7 bases, with 5 bases lying between them. The CDR3 is made up of 12 amino acids. The CDR3 DNA reads as TGTGCCAGTAGTATAGGGGAGAATGAGCAGTTCTTC. It translates to CASSIGENEQFF.

Remarks on this clone: In the same sample, other DNA sequences code for this CDR3. The V gene is TRBV7-3, the J gene TRBJ2-1; the D gene is possibly TRBD2 (6 bases). Germline CDR1 is SGHTA and CDR2 is FQGTGA. CDR3 length: 13 residues. Deletions cut 3 bases from V and 4 bases from J, with 7 bases between. The CDR3 DNA sequence: TGTGCCAGCAGCTTGGGACTTTACAATGAGCAGTTCTTC. Protein product: CASSLGLYNEQFF. Full variable domain (missing parts from reference TRBV7-3 and TRBJ2-1): GAGVSQTPSNKVTEKGKYVELRCDPISGHTALYWYRQSLGQGPEFLIYFQGTGAADDSGLPNDRFFAVRPEGSVSTLKIQRTERGDSAVYLCASSLGLYNEQFFGPGTRLTVL.

This chain uses TRBV11-3 with TRBJ2-2; TRBD2 is a possible D gene (5 bases). V gave up 3 bases and J gave up 5 bases, with 7 bases separating them. Germline V gene lookup returns CDR1 SGHNT and CDR2 YENEEA. The CDR3 spans 13 residues. The CDR3 loop is CASSLRETGELFF. CDR3 coding DNA: TGTGCCAGCAGCTTGAGGGAGACCGGGGAGCTGTTTTTT.

This chain connects TRBV28 to TRBJ2-5; 9 bases map to TRBD1. Germline trimming cut 5 bases from V and 5 bases from J; bases unmatched to any gene: 6. Germline CDR1 MDHEN, CDR2 SYDVKM. CDR3 length equals 14 residues. Here the CDR3 DNA reads TGTGCCAGCAGTCCCGGGACAGGGCGGGAGACCCAGTACTTC. Translation: CASSPGTGRETQYF.

This rearrangement joins TRBV5-1 to TRBJ2-4; 9 bases fit TRBD2. This CDR3 region has 17 residues. The V gene end was trimmed by 4 bases and the J gene end by 0 bases; junction bases not matched to a gene: 8. From germline, CDR1 is SGHRS and CDR2 YFSETQ. The CDR3 coding sequence is TGCGCCAGCAGCACCATGACTAGCGGCTTAGCCAAAAACATTCAGTACTTC. It codes for CASSTMTSGLAKNIQYF.

The V and J genes are TRBV12-3 or TRBV12-4 and TRBJ2-7; 9 bases align to TRBD2. J was trimmed by 5 bases and V by 4 bases; bases with no gene match: 3. This CDR3 contains 13 residues. This chain's CDR3 is CASSYGTSHEQYF. In nucleotides, the CDR3 is TGTGCCAGCAGTTACGGGACTAGCCACGAGCAGTACTTC.

The V gene is TRBV7-6, the J gene TRBJ2-7; D is undetermined. The CDR3 has 16 amino acids. V lost 5 bases and J lost 0, with 17 bases in between. Looked up from germline, CDR1 is SGHVS and CDR2 is FNYEAQ. The CDR3 is CASSPPYTRSSYEQYV. In DNA, the CDR3 is TGTGCCAGCAGCCCCCCGTATACAAGGAGCTCCTACGAGCAGTACGTC.

The chain joins TRBV28 to TRBJ1-2; D not certain. Trimming removed 4 bases from V and 6 bases from J, with 15 bases in between. Germline lookup yields CDR1 MDHEN and CDR2 SYDVKM. This CDR3 region has 14 residues. Here the CDR3 reads CASSSPAGRDGYTF. The CDR3 nucleotides are TGTGCCAGCAGTTCCCCTGCCGGGAGGGATGGCTACACCTTC.

V gene TRBV14 combines with J gene TRBJ2-5, with 8 bases fitting TRBD1. This CDR3 comprises 14 residues. V was pared by 2 bases and J by 5 bases, with 4 bases of the junction left unmatched. CDR1 and CDR2 (germline): SGHDN, FVKESK. In DNA form, the CDR3 reads TGTGCCAGCAGCCAAAACAGGGGGACGGAGACCCAGTACTTC. Translating gives CASSQNRGTETQYF.

This chain connects TRBV6-5 to TRBJ2-7; a weak D match, TRBD2 (5 bases). V dropped 2 bases and J dropped 7 bases, with 18 bases sitting between them. Germline lookup yields CDR1 MNHEY and CDR2 SVGAGI. The CDR3 extends over 15 amino acids. The CDR3 loop reads CASSYEAATLGEQYF. In DNA form, the CDR3 reads TGTGCCAGCAGTTACGAAGCGGCGACATTAGGGGAGCAGTACTTC.

This chain uses TRBV28 with TRBJ1-2; TRBD1 is a possible D gene (6 bases). CDR3 length: 12 amino acids. Germline V gives CDR1 MDHEN, CDR2 SYDVKM. V lost 8 bases and J lost 8, with 15 bases in between. The CDR3 coding sequence is TGTGCCAGCTTGGACAGTTCTCTCGGCTACACCTTC. It yields the protein CASLDSSLGYTF.